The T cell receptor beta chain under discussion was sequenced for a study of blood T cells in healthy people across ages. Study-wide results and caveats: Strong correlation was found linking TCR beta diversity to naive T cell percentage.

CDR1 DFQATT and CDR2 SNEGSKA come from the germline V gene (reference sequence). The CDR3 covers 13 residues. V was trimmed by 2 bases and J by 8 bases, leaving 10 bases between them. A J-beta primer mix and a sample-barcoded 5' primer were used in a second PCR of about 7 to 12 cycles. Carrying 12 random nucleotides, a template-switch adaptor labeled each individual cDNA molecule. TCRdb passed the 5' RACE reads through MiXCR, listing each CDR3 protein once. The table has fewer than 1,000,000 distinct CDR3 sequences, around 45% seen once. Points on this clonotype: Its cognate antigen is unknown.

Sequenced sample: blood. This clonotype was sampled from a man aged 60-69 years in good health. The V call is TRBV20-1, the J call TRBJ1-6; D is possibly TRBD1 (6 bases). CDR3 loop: CSARLRGDSPLHF. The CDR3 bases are TGCAGTGCTAGACTCAGGGGCGATTCACCCCTCCACTTT.